The T cell receptor beta chain under discussion was sequenced for a study of cytomegalovirus exposure and HLA in healthy donors. It was with 60 Vbeta and 13 Jbeta primers that the PCR ran. Method: immunoSEQ multiplex PCR; TCRdb's copy keeps in-frame clones and lacks some. The table lists about 200,000 clones, about 86% of them singletons, with around 0.34% in the top ten. This receptor was identified in a woman in her thirties in good health and CMV-seronegative. The sequenced material came from PBMCs.

The CDR3 region has the DNA TGTGCCAGCAGCTTCCAGGGGGGCAGCAATCAGCCCCAGCATTTT. Encoded protein: CASSFQGGSNQPQHF. This chain uses TRBV11-2 with TRBJ1-5, with 7 bases matching TRBD1. Germline CDR1 and CDR2: SGHAT and FQNNGV. The V and J ends lost 3 bases and 1 base, in that order; junction bases with no gene match: 3. CDR3 length: 15 amino acids.